This T cell receptor (beta chain) was recovered during a study of CD8 T cells in Susac syndrome. Study information: The Susac syndrome patients that were sequenced included over 5 with active disease and under ten in remission.

Trimming stripped 6 bases from V and 3 bases from J, with 14 bases between. Per the germline V gene, CDR1 is DFQATT and CDR2 is SNEGSKA (reference sequence). This CDR3 region has 13 residues. The CD8+ and CD4+ T cells were isolated magnetically using a negative isolation approach, whereas the TEMRA cells were enriched by FACS. A quantity of about 0.5 to 1 ug RNA underwent reverse transcription using random hexamers. TCRdb passed the immunoSEQ multiplex PCR reads through MiXCR, listing each CDR3 protein once. This table has roughly 76,000 distinct CDR3 sequences, approximately 95% appearing once. The chain recombines TRBV20-1 with TRBJ1-2, with D hard to call. Specimen: CD8+ T cells from PBMCs. The sequence derives from a human donor with Susac syndrome. This CDR3 is CSAASARHYGYTF. CDR3 nucleotides: TGCAGTGCCGCGTCCGCGAGACACTATGGCTACACCTTC.